This is a list of T cell receptor beta chains from one sample in a study of blood T cell repertoires in COVID-19. The protocol was immunoSEQ multiplex PCR, while the TCRdb copy is restricted to in-frame clones and leaves out a portion. Among approximately 170,000 clones listed, less than 90% were seen once. The sample comprised peripheral blood. These receptors were obtained from a man aged 25-45 years with acute or convalescent COVID-19. CDR3s include the opening cysteine and the closing phenylalanine or tryptophan. The D gene is left open where the match is weak. Expanded clones are given a class, and other clones once, few, many or no size at all.

>TRBD1|TRBV3-1/TRBV3-2|16|few|TRBJ1-1
CASSPPPGQGAAEAFF
TGTGCCAGCAGCCCTCCACCGGGACAGGGGGCGGCTGAAGCTTTCTTT
>.|TRBV2|15|.|TRBJ1-4
CASSGQTAVEAKLFF
TGTGCCAGCAGTGGCCAGACCGCCGTGGAGGCAAAACTGTTTTTT
>TRBD1|TRBV27|16|.|TRBJ2-7
CASSLRRQGAHYEQYF
TGTGCCAGCAGTTTACGGCGACAGGGGGCGCATTACGAGCAGTACTTC
>TRBD2|TRBV5-1|14|.|TRBJ2-2
CASSLKAGIGELFF
TGCGCCAGCAGCTTAAAAGCGGGAATAGGGGAGCTGTTTTTT
>.|TRBV20-1|13|few|TRBJ1-5
CSASFAGDQPQHF
TGCAGTGCTAGTTTTGCGGGGGATCAGCCCCAGCATTTT
>TRBD1|TRBV19|13|.|TRBJ2-7
CASSLNRGDEQYF
TGTGCCAGTAGTTTGAACAGGGGAGACGAGCAGTACTTC
>TRBD1|TRBV5-5|16|.|TRBJ2-7
CASSLVPTGARDEQYF
TGTGCCAGCAGCTTGGTCCCGACAGGGGCTAGGGACGAGCAGTACTTC
>TRBD1|TRBV7-9|14|.|TRBJ1-5
CASSSGQHNQPQHF
TGTGCCAGCAGCTCGGGACAGCACAATCAGCCCCAGCATTTT
>TRBD2|TRBV15|21|.|TRBJ2-3
CATSSPSPGLAGGHRTDTQYF
TGTGCCACCAGCAGCCCGAGCCCCGGACTAGCGGGGGGCCACCGCACAGATACGCAGTATTTT
>.|TRBV4-2|15|.|TRBJ2-5
CASSRKWDTVGTQYF
TGTGCCAGCAGCCGGAAATGGGACACCGTTGGGACCCAGTACTTC
>TRBD1|TRBV6-4|15|.|TRBJ1-5
CASSAGTGGNQPQHF
TGTGCCAGCAGTGCCGGAACAGGGGGCAATCAGCCCCAGCATTTT
>TRBD1|TRBV11-2|15|.|TRBJ1-6
CASRPTGTGNSPLHF
TGTGCCAGCAGACCTACCGGGACAGGGAATTCACCCCTCCACTTT
>TRBD1|TRBV5-1|15|.|TRBJ2-7
CASSLGGTGAYEQYF
TGCGCCAGCAGCTTGGGAGGGACAGGGGCCTACGAGCAGTACTTC
>TRBD1|TRBV20-1|17|.|TRBJ2-3
CSASIPPGQGVVDTQYF
TGCAGTGCTAGTATTCCTCCCGGGCAGGGGGTGGTAGATACGCAGTATTTT
>.|TRBV28|14|.|TRBJ1-2
CASSFPGTKNGYTF
TGTGCCAGCAGTTTTCCCGGGACAAAAAATGGCTACACCTTC
>.|TRBV6-5|14|.|TRBJ1-1
CASNLRDWNTEAFF
TGTGCCAGCAATCTCCGGGACTGGAACACTGAAGCTTTCTTT
>.|TRBV2|14|.|TRBJ1-2
CASSVIPSDYGYTF
TGTGCCAGCAGCGTCATCCCTTCAGACTATGGCTACACCTTC
>.|TRBV10-3|14|.|TRBJ1-1
CAISEQGTNTEAFF
TGTGCCATCAGTGAGCAGGGGACGAACACTGAAGCTTTCTTT
>TRBD1|TRBV5-1|15|.|TRBJ2-5
CASSLLTGVQETQYF
TGCGCCAGCAGCTTGCTCACAGGGGTCCAAGAGACCCAGTACTTC
>TRBD1|TRBV19|14|.|TRBJ1-5
CASSGPRQGAAQHF
TGTGCCAGTAGTGGACCTCGACAGGGTGCGGCCCAGCATTTT
>.|TRBV19|15|.|TRBJ2-7
CASSIGRGRGYEQYF
TGTGCCAGTAGTATAGGCCGAGGACGGGGCTACGAGCAGTACTTC
>TRBD2|TRBV5-1|19|.|TRBJ2-3
CASHEGLAGELTYTDTQYF
TGCGCCAGCCACGAGGGACTAGCGGGGGAGTTGACTTACACAGATACGCAGTATTTT
>TRBD1|TRBV5-1|17|.|TRBJ1-2
CASSLFTGGASSNGYTF
TGCGCCAGCAGTCTCTTTACAGGGGGCGCGTCAAGTAATGGCTACACCTTC
>.|TRBV6-5|13|.|TRBJ2-7
CASSYNRGYEQYF
TGTGCCAGCAGTTACAACCGGGGCTACGAGCAGTACTTC
>TRBD1|TRBV18|13|.|TRBJ2-5
CASSRGGAETQYF
TGTGCCAGCTCACGAGGGGGCGCGGAGACCCAGTACTTC
>.|TRBV12-3/TRBV12-4|12|.|TRBJ2-7
CASSLVSYEQYF
TGTGCCAGCAGTTTAGTATCTTACGAGCAGTACTTC
>.|TRBV30|15|.|TRBJ1-5
CAWSVTGGTNQPQHF
TGTGCCTGGAGTGTAACGGGAGGTACTAATCAGCCCCAGCATTTT
>.|TRBV30|15|few|TRBJ1-5
CAWSEGTIGRQPQHF
TGTGCCTGGAGTGAAGGGACAATAGGGCGACAGCCCCAGCATTTT
>.|TRBV28|14|.|TRBJ1-2
CASSVSRGAHGYTF
TGTGCCAGCAGCGTGAGCAGGGGAGCACATGGCTACACCTTC
>TRBD1|TRBV10-2|13|.|TRBJ1-2
CASSFDRVDGYTF
TGCGCCAGCAGTTTCGACAGGGTGGATGGCTACACCTTC
>TRBD1|TRBV27|14|.|TRBJ1-2
CASSLWAGGYGYTF
TGTGCCAGCAGTTTATGGGCAGGGGGATATGGCTACACCTTC
>.|TRBV30|14|.|TRBJ1-1
CAWSTRTAQGTAFF
TGTGCCTGGAGTACACGTACAGCGCAGGGTACGGCTTTCTTT
>TRBD1|TRBV7-9|14|medium-sized|TRBJ1-6
CASGTGQGNSPLHF
TGTGCCAGCGGGACGGGACAGGGTAATTCACCCCTCCACTTT
>TRBD1|TRBV6-1|15|.|TRBJ1-5
CASSDLDRFVQPQHF
TGTGCCAGCAGTGACCTGGACAGGTTCGTTCAGCCCCAGCATTTT